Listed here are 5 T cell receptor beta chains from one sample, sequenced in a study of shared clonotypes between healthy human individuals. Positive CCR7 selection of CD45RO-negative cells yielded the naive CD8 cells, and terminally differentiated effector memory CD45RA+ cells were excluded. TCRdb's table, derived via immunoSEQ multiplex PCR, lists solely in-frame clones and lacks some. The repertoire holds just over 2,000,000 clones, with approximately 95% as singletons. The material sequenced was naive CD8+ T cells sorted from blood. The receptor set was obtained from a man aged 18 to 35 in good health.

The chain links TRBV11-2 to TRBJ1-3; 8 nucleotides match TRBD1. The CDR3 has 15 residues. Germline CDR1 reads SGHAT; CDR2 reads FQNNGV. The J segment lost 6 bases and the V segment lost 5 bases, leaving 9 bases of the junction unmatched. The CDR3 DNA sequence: TGTGCCAGCAGCATACTACAGGGGGAGGAAAACACCATATATTTT. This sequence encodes CASSILQGEENTIYF.

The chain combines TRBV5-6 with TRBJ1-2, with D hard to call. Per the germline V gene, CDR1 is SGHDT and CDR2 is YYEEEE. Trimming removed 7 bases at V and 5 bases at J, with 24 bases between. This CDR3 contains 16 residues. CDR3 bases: TGTGCCAGCCCTTGGCAGGACTTCCGGGCTCCGTATGGCTACACCTTC. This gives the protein CASPWQDFRAPYGYTF.

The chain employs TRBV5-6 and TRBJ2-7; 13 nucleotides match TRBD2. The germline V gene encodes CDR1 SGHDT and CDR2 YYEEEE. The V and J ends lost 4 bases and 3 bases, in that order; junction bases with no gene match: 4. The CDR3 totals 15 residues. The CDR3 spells CASSLGLAGFYEQYF. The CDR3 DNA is TGTGCCAGCAGCCTGGGACTAGCGGGATTCTACGAGCAGTACTTC.

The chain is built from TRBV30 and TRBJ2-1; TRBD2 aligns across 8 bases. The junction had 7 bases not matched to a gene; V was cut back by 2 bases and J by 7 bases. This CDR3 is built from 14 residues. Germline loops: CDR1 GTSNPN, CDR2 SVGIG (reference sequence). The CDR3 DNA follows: TGTGCCTGGAGTACCTCTAGCGGGCAGAATGAGCAGTTCTTC. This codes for CAWSTSSGQNEQFF.

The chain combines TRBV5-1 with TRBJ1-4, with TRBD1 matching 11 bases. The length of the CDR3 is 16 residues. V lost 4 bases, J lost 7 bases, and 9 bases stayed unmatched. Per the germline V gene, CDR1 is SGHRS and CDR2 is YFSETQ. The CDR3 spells CASSQGQGASIEKLFF. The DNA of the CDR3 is TGCGCCAGCAGCCAAGGACAGGGGGCCTCGATTGAAAAACTGTTTTTT.